Below are 14 T cell receptor beta chains sequenced from a single sample in a study of T-cell reconstitution after alpha-beta-depleted transplantation in children. Unique molecular identifiers tagged the TCRbeta library. MiXCR, applied by TCRdb to the PCR reads, yields one record per CDR3 protein. This table has around 370,000 distinct CDR3 sequences, over 9% appearing once. This specimen was PBMCs from the stem cell graft donor, taken from the stem cell graft. The source is a human donor who donated a stem cell graft to a child with acute lymphoblastic leukemia.

CDR3 loop: CASSLTGGGYTDTQYF. CDR3 sequence (DNA): TGTGCCAGCAGCTTAACGGGCGGGGGCTACACAGATACGCAGTATTTT. The chain carries TRBV7-2 and TRBJ2-3; weak D call: TRBD2 (7 bases). Looked up from germline, CDR1 is SGHTA and CDR2 is FQGNSA. Trimming shortened V by 2 bases and J by 2 bases, and 14 bases separated the two germline ends. The CDR3 sequence is 16 residues long.

The CDR3, as DNA: TGCAGTGCTCACTCGGGGAGGGTACTCCAAGAGACCCAGTACTTC. Translation: CSAHSGRVLQETQYF. This rearrangement joins TRBV20-1 to TRBJ2-5, with TRBD2 matching over 7 bases. The CDR3 is 15 residues long. CDR1 DFQATT and CDR2 SNEGSKA come from the germline V gene (reference sequence). The junction had 10 bases not matched to a gene; V was cut back by 5 bases and J by 1 base.

In this sample, this clonotype turned up many times. The CDR3 protein is CASSTSGSSNEQFF. In DNA, the CDR3 is TGTGCCAGCAGCACAAGCGGGAGTAGCAATGAGCAGTTCTTC. The chain links TRBV6-5 to TRBJ2-1; 8 bases fit TRBD2. The CDR3 has 14 amino acids. Unmatched junction bases numbered 7, after V lost 6 bases and J lost 6 bases. Per germline, CDR1 MNHEY and CDR2 SVGAGI.

In this sample, this clonotype turned up many times. The chain combines TRBV15 with TRBJ2-1; 10 bases match TRBD2. The CDR3 is 16 residues long. With 1 base clipped from V and 2 bases from J, the junction kept 2 bases outside the gene matches. Per the germline V gene, CDR1 is LNHNV and CDR2 is YYDKDF (reference sequence). CDR3: CATSRGGLAAYNEQFF. CDR3 nucleotide sequence: TGTGCCACCAGCAGAGGTGGACTAGCGGCCTACAATGAGCAGTTCTTC.

The rearrangement links TRBV28 to TRBJ1-5, with D unclear. V lost 1 base, J lost 4 bases, and 11 bases lay in between. This CDR3 comprises 15 residues. Germline CDR1 MDHEN, CDR2 SYDVKM. The CDR3 sequence: CASSLSVTPNQPQHF. CDR3 bases: TGTGCCAGCAGTTTATCTGTGACGCCAAATCAGCCCCAGCATTTT.

The V and J genes are TRBV14 and TRBJ2-1; unclear D gene. The germline V gene encodes CDR1 SGHDN and CDR2 FVKESK. This CDR3 has 16 amino acids. The V end lost 3 bases, the J end lost 1 base, and 13 bases lay between the germline ends. This CDR3 is CASSHLRNPSYNEQFF. CDR3 bases: TGTGCCAGCAGCCATTTGCGGAACCCTTCCTACAATGAGCAGTTCTTC.

The chain recombines TRBV27 with TRBJ2-7, with unresolved D. V lost 6 bases, J lost 0 bases, and 15 bases lay in between. Germline V CDR1 and CDR2: MNHEY, SMNVEV (reference sequence). There are 15 residues in the CDR3. CDR3: CASRWQVGFSYEQYF. The CDR3 DNA is TGTGCCAGCAGATGGCAAGTTGGGTTCTCCTACGAGCAGTACTTC.

There are a few counts of this clonotype. This chain links TRBV29-1 with TRBJ1-5; D unclear. CDR3 length equals 13 residues. Germline V gives CDR1 SQVTM, CDR2 ANQGSEA. V was pared by 7 bases and J by 4 bases, with 14 bases between. This chain's CDR3 is CSAPARVNQPQHF. CDR3 coding DNA: TGCAGCGCGCCGGCGAGGGTAAATCAGCCCCAGCATTTT. The full variable domain, in which reference TRBV29-1 and TRBJ1-5 provide the parts outside the CDR3, is SAVISQKPSRDICQRGTSLTIQCQVDSQVTMMFWYRQQPGQSLTLIATANQGSEATYESGFVIDKFPISRPNLTFSTLTVSNMSPEDSSIYLCSAPARVNQPQHFGDGTRLSIL.

The chain carries TRBV7-2 and TRBJ1-1; D is unclear. Germline CDR1 SGHTA, CDR2 FQGNSA. CDR3 length equals 11 residues. With 0 bases removed from V and 5 bases from J, the gap between germline ends came to 1 base. In DNA form, the CDR3 reads TGTGCCAGCAGCTTAGCTACTGAAGCTTTCTTT. It yields the protein CASSLATEAFF.

The J gene is TRBJ2-1, the V gene TRBV15; TRBD2 is a possible D gene (6 bases). The CDR3 contains 22 residues. Germline CDR1 is LNHNV and CDR2 is YYDKDF (reference sequence). Trimming cost V 2 bases and J 2 bases, with 31 bases left between them. The CDR3 reads CATSRSIRRGGKGRATYNEQFF. In nucleotides, the CDR3 is TGTGCCACCAGCAGAAGTATCAGGAGAGGCGGGAAGGGAAGAGCGACCTACAATGAGCAGTTCTTC.

The chain employs TRBV5-1 and TRBJ2-3; 8 bases map to TRBD1. The germline gives CDR1 SGHRS, CDR2 YFSETQ. The CDR3 extends over 16 amino acids. The V and J ends lost 2 bases and 5 bases, in that order; junction bases with no gene match: 10. Here the CDR3 reads CASSLTGDRIIDTQYF. As DNA, the CDR3 is TGCGCCAGCAGCTTAACCGGGGACAGGATAATAGATACGCAGTATTTT.

This clonotype was recorded a few times. V gene TRBV20-1 combines with J gene TRBJ2-1; TRBD2 matches 10 bases. The CDR3 extends over 13 amino acids. Trimming removed 5 bases from V and 8 bases from J; junction bases left unmatched: 6. Germline V gene lookup returns CDR1 DFQATT and CDR2 SNEGSKA (reference sequence). Here the CDR3 reads CSAPLAGGDEQFF. Written as DNA, the CDR3 is TGCAGTGCTCCATTAGCGGGAGGAGATGAGCAGTTCTTC.

A few counts support this clonotype. The chain recombines TRBV7-2 with TRBJ2-2, with TRBD2 matching over 15 bases. J gave up 7 bases and V 3 bases, and 3 bases lay outside the gene matches. The CDR3 is 16 amino acids. Germline CDR1 and CDR2: SGHTA and FQGNSA. CDR3 sequence (DNA): TGTGCCAGCAGCTTGGGACTAGCGGGAGGAATCGGGGAGCTGTTTTTT. Translated, it gives CASSLGLAGGIGELFF.

As for this clonotype: One junction end disagrees with the germline gene, perhaps due to a read error. The chain links TRBV12-3 or TRBV12-4 to TRBJ2-1; D remains unclear. The CDR3 has 15 amino acids. CDR3 bases: TGTGCCAGCAGTTTCCGGGCGGTTTTTGACAATGACCAGTTCTTC. Amino acid sequence: CASSFRAVFDNDQFF.